This T cell receptor beta chain was obtained from a study of cytomegalovirus exposure and HLA in healthy donors. Study in general: In a later analysis, it was reported that the approximately 120 validation repertoires had been produced on the same platform as the 600 to 850 repertoires belonging to the first cohort. Points from the study as a whole: CMV antigen specificity of a few CMV-associated chains was confirmed in vitro.

Clones were read by immunoSEQ multiplex PCR, and TCRdb kept only the in-frame ones, dropping some. The repertoire holds 200,000 or so clones, approximately 82% seen once, with around 15% in the top ten. Germline-derived CDR1 and CDR2 are DFQATT and SNEGSKA (reference sequence). The CDR3 extends over 10 amino acids. About this clone itself: Its cognate antigen is unknown.

Sequencing input: PBMCs. The sequence was collected from a woman aged 25-40 years in good health and CMV-seropositive. This sequence joins TRBV20-1 and TRBJ2-1, with TRBD1 as a possible D gene (5 bases). Here the CDR3 DNA reads TGCAGCGCCCAGGGTAATGAGCAGTTCTTC. It yields the protein CSAQGNEQFF.